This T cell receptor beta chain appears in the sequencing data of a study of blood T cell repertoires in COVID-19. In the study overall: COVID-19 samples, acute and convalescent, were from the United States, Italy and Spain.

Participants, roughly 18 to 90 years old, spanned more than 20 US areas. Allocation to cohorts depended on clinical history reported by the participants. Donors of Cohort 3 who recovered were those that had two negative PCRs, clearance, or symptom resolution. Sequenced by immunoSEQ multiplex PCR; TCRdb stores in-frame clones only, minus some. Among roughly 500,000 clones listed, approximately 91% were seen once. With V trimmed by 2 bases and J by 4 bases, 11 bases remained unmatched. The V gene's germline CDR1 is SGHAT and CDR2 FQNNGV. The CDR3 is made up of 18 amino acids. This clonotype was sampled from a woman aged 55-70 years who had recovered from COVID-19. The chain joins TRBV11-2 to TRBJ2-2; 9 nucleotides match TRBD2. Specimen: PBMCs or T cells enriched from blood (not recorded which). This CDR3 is CASSLWGGTSRVTGELFF. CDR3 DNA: TGTGCCAGCAGCTTATGGGGGGGGACTAGCCGGGTCACCGGGGAGCTGTTTTTT.